This is a list of T cell receptor beta chains from one sample in a study of blood T cell repertoires in COVID-19. Produced via immunoSEQ multiplex PCR; TCRdb's table is partial and in-frame only. The repertoire consists of roughly 130,000 clones, with about nine tenths occurring once and the leading ten covering approximately 2.5%. Sequencing was done on a sample of peripheral blood. The receptors were sampled from a human donor with COVID-19, enrolled during active disease. The donor label of this sample is uncertain. Each CDR3 is given with its conserved first and last residue. D genes are given only for firm matches. Clone size is shown for a subset of rows, as once, few, many or a class of expanded clone.

J	V	size	D	CDR3	DNA
TRBJ2-3	TRBV7-3	-	TRBD2	CASSLQRGGTDTQYF	TGTGCCAGCAGCTTACAGCGGGGGGGCACAGATACGCAGTATTTT
TRBJ2-1	TRBV9	-	-	CASSAPVDGGGLDEQFF	TGTGCCAGCAGCGCCCCAGTAGACGGGGGTGGGCTGGACGAGCAGTTCTTC
TRBJ2-1	TRBV7-9	-	TRBD2	CASSYRPSSGGDNEQFF	TGTGCCAGCAGCTATCGTCCCTCTAGCGGGGGGGACAATGAGCAGTTCTTC
TRBJ2-5	TRBV12-3/TRBV12-4	once	TRBD1	CASSPGQQETQYF	TGTGCCAGCAGCCCGGGACAGCAAGAGACCCAGTACTTC
TRBJ1-5	TRBV12-3/TRBV12-4	-	-	CASSPGALPQHF	TGTGCCAGCAGCCCTGGGGCGCTGCCCCAGCATTTT
TRBJ2-2	TRBV10-3	-	-	CATRQSPTNTGELFF	TGTGCCACCCGACAGAGCCCTACGAACACCGGGGAGCTGTTTTTT
TRBJ1-1	TRBV11-3	few	TRBD1	CASSLEEDREAFF	TGTGCCAGCAGCTTAGAAGAGGACAGGGAAGCTTTCTTT
TRBJ2-1	TRBV10-1	-	TRBD2	CASSSGTSVHEQFF	TGCGCCAGCAGCAGCGGGACTAGCGTCCATGAGCAGTTCTTC
TRBJ1-1	TRBV6-2/TRBV6-3	-	-	CASSSLGGTEAFF	TGTGCCAGCAGTTCTCTGGGGGGCACTGAAGCTTTCTTT
TRBJ2-1	TRBV25-1	-	-	CASPVRTGYNEQFF	TGTGCCAGTCCGGTCCGGACTGGATACAATGAGCAGTTCTTC
TRBJ2-7	TRBV19	-	TRBD2	CASSSGSSYEQYF	TGTGCCAGTAGTAGCGGGAGCTCCTACGAGCAGTACTTC
TRBJ2-7	TRBV23-1	-	-	CASSAVSSYEQYF	TGCGCCAGCAGTGCAGTCTCTAGCTACGAGCAGTACTTC
TRBJ1-1	TRBV2	-	-	CASGGGQTTEAFF	TGTGCCAGTGGGGGGGGCCAGACCACTGAAGCTTTCTTT
TRBJ2-1	TRBV2	-	TRBD2	CASSPGLGGVEQFF	TGTGCCAGCAGCCCGGGACTAGGTGGAGTTGAGCAGTTCTTC
TRBJ1-1	TRBV6-4	-	-	CARNRSTEAFF	TGTGCCAGAAATCGCAGCACTGAAGCTTTCTTT
TRBJ2-3	TRBV11-2	-	TRBD1	CASSRTGGADTQYF	TGTGCCAGCAGCAGGACAGGGGGTGCAGATACGCAGTATTTT
TRBJ1-5	TRBV12-3/TRBV12-4	-	-	CASRSSWHQPQHF	TGTGCCAGCAGATCGTCTTGGCATCAGCCCCAGCATTTT
TRBJ2-5	TRBV10-3	-	-	CAISESRVVEEMAQYF	TGTGCCATCAGTGAGTCGAGAGTTGTTGAAGAGATGGCCCAGTACTTC
TRBJ1-5	TRBV4-1	-	-	CASSEADRQPQHF	TGCGCCAGCAGCGAAGCGGACAGACAGCCCCAGCATTTT
TRBJ2-5	TRBV6-5	-	-	CASRWAGQETQYF	TGTGCCAGCAGGTGGGCGGGACAAGAGACCCAGTACTTC
TRBJ1-2	TRBV2	-	-	CASSGADHGYTF	TGTGCCAGCAGTGGGGCAGACCATGGCTACACCTTC
TRBJ1-1	TRBV12-5	-	-	CASGLGGENTEAFF	TGTGCTAGTGGTTTAGGGGGGGAGAACACTGAAGCTTTCTTT
TRBJ2-3	TRBV4-2	-	-	CASSQVEAAGADTQYF	TGTGCCAGCAGCCAAGTGGAAGCGGCAGGGGCAGATACGCAGTATTTT
TRBJ2-5	TRBV5-1	few	-	CASSLEGKETQYF	TGCGCCAGCAGCTTGGAGGGGAAAGAGACCCAGTACTTC
TRBJ1-5	TRBV20-1	-	-	CSASPGQINQPQHF	TGCAGTGCTAGTCCCGGACAGATCAATCAGCCCCAGCATTTT
TRBJ1-5	TRBV7-9	-	-	CASSSGGNQPQHF	TGTGCCAGCAGCTCGGGGGGCAATCAGCCCCAGCATTTT
TRBJ1-1	TRBV6-6	-	TRBD1	CASRRLGQGSNTEAFF	TGTGCCAGCAGGCGCTTAGGACAGGGTTCTAACACTGAAGCTTTCTTT
TRBJ2-2	TRBV2	-	TRBD1	CASSVQGAPGELFF	TGTGCCAGCAGTGTACAGGGGGCCCCCGGGGAGCTGTTTTTT
TRBJ2-3	TRBV24-1	-	TRBD2	CATSDLTSGGTDTQYF	TGTGCCACCAGTGATTTGACTAGCGGGGGCACAGATACGCAGTATTTT
TRBJ2-1	TRBV5-1	-	TRBD2	CASSLALGTSGRAHQFF	TGCGCCAGCAGCTTGGCTCTCGGGACTAGCGGGAGGGCACATCAGTTCTTC
TRBJ2-7	TRBV19	-	-	CASSIATSREQYF	TGTGCCAGTAGTATCGCCACTAGTAGGGAGCAGTACTTC
TRBJ1-2	TRBV3-1/TRBV3-2	-	-	CASSRKGRGSYGYTF	TGTGCCAGCAGCCGAAAGGGGCGGGGTTCCTATGGCTACACCTTC
TRBJ1-5	TRBV19	-	TRBD1	CASSITGGVQPQHF	TGTGCCAGTAGTATCACAGGGGGCGTTCAGCCCCAGCATTTT
TRBJ2-2	TRBV9	few	TRBD1	CASSGQGANGELFF	TGTGCCAGCAGCGGACAGGGGGCAAACGGGGAGCTGTTTTTT
TRBJ1-5	TRBV19	-	TRBD1	CASRRQGIGNQPQHF	TGTGCCAGTAGGAGACAGGGGATTGGCAATCAGCCCCAGCATTTT
TRBJ2-7	TRBV18	-	TRBD1	CASSPPTGEANEQYF	TGTGCCAGCTCACCACCGACAGGGGAAGCGAACGAGCAGTACTTC
TRBJ1-3	TRBV19	-	-	CATAGVSGNTIYF	TGTGCCACCGCCGGGGTTTCTGGAAACACCATATATTTT
TRBJ1-1	TRBV19	-	-	CASRLTEAHTEAFF	TGTGCCAGTAGGCTGACAGAAGCGCACACTGAAGCTTTCTTT
TRBJ1-6	TRBV6-5	-	-	CASSYDSWSPLHF	TGTGCCAGCAGTTATGACAGTTGGTCACCCCTCCACTTT
TRBJ1-5	TRBV6-6	-	TRBD1	CASSPTGAGQPQHF	TGTGCCAGCAGTCCAACAGGGGCTGGTCAGCCCCAGCATTTT
TRBJ1-2	TRBV28	-	-	CASSFPGGNYGYTF	TGTGCCAGCAGTTTCCCCGGGGGGAACTATGGCTACACCTTC
TRBJ2-2	TRBV24-1	-	TRBD1	CATKDQGAGGELFF	TGTGCCACCAAAGACCAGGGGGCGGGCGGGGAGCTGTTTTTT
TRBJ2-3	TRBV3-1/TRBV3-2	-	-	CASSHSARGWEDTQYF	TGTGCCAGCAGCCATTCGGCTCGCGGGTGGGAAGATACGCAGTATTTT
TRBJ2-1	TRBV19	-	TRBD2	CASSPSPGTSSYNEQFF	TGTGCCAGTAGTCCCTCCCCCGGGACTAGCTCTTACAATGAGCAGTTCTTC
TRBJ1-4	TRBV5-1	-	-	CASGPLGANEKLFF	TGCGCCAGCGGACCGCTAGGGGCTAATGAAAAACTGTTTTTT
TRBJ2-5	TRBV18	-	-	CASSPTGETQYF	TGTGCCAGCTCACCCACAGGAGAGACCCAGTACTTC
TRBJ2-3	TRBV18	-	-	CASSPTPADTQYF	TGTGCCAGCTCACCAACGCCGGCAGATACGCAGTATTTT
TRBJ1-2	TRBV7-9	-	-	CASSPGDGYTF	TGTGCCAGCAGCCCCGGGGATGGCTACACCTTC
TRBJ1-5	TRBV15	-	-	CATSREGEDRHSNQPQHF	TGTGCCACCAGCAGAGAAGGGGAGGACCGGCATAGCAATCAGCCCCAGCATTTT
TRBJ2-7	TRBV4-1	-	TRBD1	CASSQSGTAPYEQYF	TGCGCCAGCAGCCAATCCGGGACAGCCCCCTACGAGCAGTACTTC
TRBJ2-7	TRBV28	-	TRBD2	CASRIGTTYEQYF	TGTGCCAGCAGGATAGGGACTACCTACGAGCAGTACTTC